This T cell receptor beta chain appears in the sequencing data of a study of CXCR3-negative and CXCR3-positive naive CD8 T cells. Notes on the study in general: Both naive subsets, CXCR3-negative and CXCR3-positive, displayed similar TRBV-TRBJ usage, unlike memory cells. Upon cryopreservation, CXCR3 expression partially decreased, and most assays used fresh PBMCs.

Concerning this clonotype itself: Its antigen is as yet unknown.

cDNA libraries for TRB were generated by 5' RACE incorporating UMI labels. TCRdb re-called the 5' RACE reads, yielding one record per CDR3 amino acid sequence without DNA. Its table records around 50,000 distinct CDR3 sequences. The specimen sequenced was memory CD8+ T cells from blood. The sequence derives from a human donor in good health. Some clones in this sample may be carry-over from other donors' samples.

CDR3: CSVEDKGEGYEQYF. The chain uses TRBV29-1 and TRBJ2-7; TCRdb names TRBD1, which stays unverified in the absence of DNA. Germline V lookup: CDR1 SQVTM, CDR2 ANQGSEA. The length of the CDR3 is 14 residues.